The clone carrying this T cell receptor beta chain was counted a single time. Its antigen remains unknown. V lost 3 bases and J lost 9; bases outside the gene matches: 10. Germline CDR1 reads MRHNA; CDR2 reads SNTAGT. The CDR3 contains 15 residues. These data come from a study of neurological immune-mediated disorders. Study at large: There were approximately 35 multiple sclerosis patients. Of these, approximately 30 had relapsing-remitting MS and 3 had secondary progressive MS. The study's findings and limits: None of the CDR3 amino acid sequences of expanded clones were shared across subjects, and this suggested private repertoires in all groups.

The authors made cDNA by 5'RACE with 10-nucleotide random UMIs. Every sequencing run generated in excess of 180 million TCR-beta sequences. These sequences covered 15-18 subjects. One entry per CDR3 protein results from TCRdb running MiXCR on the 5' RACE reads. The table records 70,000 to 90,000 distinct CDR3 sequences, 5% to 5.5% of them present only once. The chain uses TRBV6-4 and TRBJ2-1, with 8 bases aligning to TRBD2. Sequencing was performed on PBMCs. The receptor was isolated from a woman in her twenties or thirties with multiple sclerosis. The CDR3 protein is CASSESGSGSSEQFF. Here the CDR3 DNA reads TGTGCCAGCAGTGAATCGGGGAGCGGGAGTAGTGAGCAGTTCTTC.